The following is a TCR beta chain sequence with its context. Its specificity is not known. The V gene lost 4 bases and the J gene lost 5 bases, with 6 bases spanning the gap. This CDR3 is 11 amino acids long. From germline, CDR1 is GTSNPN and CDR2 SVGIG (reference sequence). The sample belongs to a study of OX40 agonist ivuxolimab in advanced cancers. Whole-study findings and limits: Among patients with partial responses at 0.1-3.0 mg/kg, clonal expansion was among the lowest.

Sequenced by immunoSEQ multiplex PCR; TCRdb stores in-frame clones only, minus some. The table records about 54,000 clones, 80% to 90% of them present only once. Sequenced material: CD4+ or CD8+ T cells sorted from blood, taken in a trial of the OX40 agonist ivuxolimab. The sequence came from an adult with an advanced solid tumor such as melanoma, head and neck, liver or kidney cancer. The chain carries TRBV30 and TRBJ2-1; D unresolved. CDR3 loop: CAWIGNNEQFF. As DNA, the CDR3 is TGTGCCTGGATTGGGAACAATGAGCAGTTCTTC.